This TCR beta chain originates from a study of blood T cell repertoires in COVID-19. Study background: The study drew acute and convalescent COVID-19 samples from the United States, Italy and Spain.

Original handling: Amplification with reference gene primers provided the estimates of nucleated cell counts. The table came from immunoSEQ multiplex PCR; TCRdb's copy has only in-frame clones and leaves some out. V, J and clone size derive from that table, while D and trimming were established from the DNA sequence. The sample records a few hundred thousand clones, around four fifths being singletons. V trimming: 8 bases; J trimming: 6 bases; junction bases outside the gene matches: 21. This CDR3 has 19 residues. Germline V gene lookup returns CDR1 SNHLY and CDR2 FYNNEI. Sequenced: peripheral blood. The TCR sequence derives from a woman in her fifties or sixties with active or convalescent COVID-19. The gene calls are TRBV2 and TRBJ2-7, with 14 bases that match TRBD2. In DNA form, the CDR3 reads TGTGCCAGCCTTATATCGTTGGGACTAGCGGGAGAAGGAAGCTCCGAGCAGTACTTC. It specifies CASLISLGLAGEGSSEQYF.